Listed below are T cell receptor beta chains from one sample, sequenced in a study of cytomegalovirus exposure and HLA in healthy donors. Some clones are missing from TCRdb's copy, which holds only in-frame ones; the method was immunoSEQ multiplex PCR. Seen here are 50,000 or so clones, roughly 73% observed once, and the top ten hold 2.5% to 3%. The specimen sequenced was PBMCs. These receptors came from a woman in her thirties or forties in good health and CMV-seropositive. CDR3s include the opening cysteine and the closing phenylalanine or tryptophan. Size is stated for part of the rows, as once, few or many counts, or as a class when the clone is expanded.

TRBJ1-2 TRBV4-1 - CASSQVVQGLDYGYTF
TRBJ2-5 TRBV10-3 - CAISGTSGETQYF
TRBJ2-7 TRBV30 - CAWNRANYEQYF
TRBJ1-2 TRBV28 once CASWDRDYGYTF
TRBJ2-1 TRBV10-2 - CASSARLAGIYNEQFF
TRBJ1-1 TRBV4-3 once CASSQEGTGEAFF
TRBJ2-1 TRBV7-8 - CASSPPLFEGAYNEQFF
TRBJ2-5 TRBV27 - CASSLGGPETQYF
TRBJ1-4 TRBV19 - CASSILQGASNEKLFF
TRBJ2-3 TRBV28 few CASSQNILATNTDTQYF
TRBJ1-5 TRBV7-8 - CASSLVEGNNQPQHF
TRBJ2-2 TRBV5-6 - CASSPAPGQGNTGELFF
TRBJ2-5 TRBV6-5 once CASRRDRLGETQYF
TRBJ2-7 TRBV23-1 - CAIHIGQGNMQQYF
TRBJ2-7 TRBV7-8 - CASSLRQGALVYEQYF
TRBJ1-6 TRBV25-1 - CASSARDSRNSPLHF
TRBJ1-3 TRBV28 - CASSPTTGEGNTIYF
TRBJ1-5 TRBV6-5 once CASSLMRGHQPQHF
TRBJ2-7 TRBV7-8 - CASSLRGEQYF
TRBJ2-3 TRBV7-2 - CASSLGASTDTQYF
TRBJ2-1 TRBV28 - CASNTAGVTEQFF
TRBJ1-2 TRBV5-1 - CASSSTTYGYTF
TRBJ2-5 TRBV29-1 - CSVVRDRGEETQYF
TRBJ1-1 TRBV6-5 few CASRITGYTEAFF
TRBJ2-1 TRBV6-1 - CASSELGGGEIYNEQFF
TRBJ2-5 TRBV7-3 few CASSPSGGAVETQYF
TRBJ2-5 TRBV30 - CAWSSVWTQYF